This T cell receptor beta chain was identified during a study of T cells in Graves' hyperthyroidism and ophthalmopathy. Authors of the study amplified TCR beta CDR3 regions from RNA transcripts. HTBI primers drove first-round RT-PCR of the TCR CDR3. MiXCR, run by TCRdb on the multiplex PCR reads, gives a single entry per CDR3 protein. The sample consists of about 560,000 distinct CDR3 sequences, approximately 16% of them appearing once. This clonotype was detected a few times. Germline V lookup: CDR1 MNHNS, CDR2 SASEGT. This CDR3 is 15 amino acids long. V shed 7 bases and J shed 0 bases, with 10 bases lying between them.

The source material was blood. This receptor was identified in a woman younger than 35 with Graves' hyperthyroidism. The rearrangement links TRBV6-1 to TRBJ2-6, with D hard to call. The CDR3 reads CASTRTVSGANVLTF. In DNA, the CDR3 is TGTGCCAGCACCCGGACGGTCTCTGGGGCCAACGTCCTGACTTTC.